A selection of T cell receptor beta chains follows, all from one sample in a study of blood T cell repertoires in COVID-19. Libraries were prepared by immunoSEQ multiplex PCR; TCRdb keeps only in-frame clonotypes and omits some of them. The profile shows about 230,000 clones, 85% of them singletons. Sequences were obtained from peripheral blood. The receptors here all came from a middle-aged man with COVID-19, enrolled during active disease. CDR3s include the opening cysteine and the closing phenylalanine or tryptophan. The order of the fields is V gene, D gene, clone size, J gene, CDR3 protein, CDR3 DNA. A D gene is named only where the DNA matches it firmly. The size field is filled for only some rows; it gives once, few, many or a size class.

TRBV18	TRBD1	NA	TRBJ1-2	CASSLAGQGNYGYTF	TGTGCCAGCTCACTAGCAGGACAGGGCAACTATGGCTACACCTTC
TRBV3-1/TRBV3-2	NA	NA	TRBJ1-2	CASSRGTPNYGYTF	TGTGCCAGCAGCCGTGGCACCCCTAACTATGGCTACACCTTC
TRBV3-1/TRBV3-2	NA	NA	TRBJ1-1	CASREGPGTEAFF	TGTGCCAGCAGGGAAGGTCCCGGGACTGAAGCTTTCTTT
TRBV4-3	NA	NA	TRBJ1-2	CASSQDRRTNYGYTF	TGCGCCAGCAGCCAAGATCGGAGGACTAACTATGGCTACACCTTC
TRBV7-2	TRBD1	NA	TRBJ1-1	CASSLVGGAEGSTEAFF	TGTGCCAGCAGCTTAGTAGGGGGCGCGGAGGGGAGCACTGAAGCTTTCTTT
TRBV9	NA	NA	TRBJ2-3	CASSVGRAATTDTQYF	TGTGCCAGCAGCGTAGGGCGGGCAGCAACCACAGATACGCAGTATTTT
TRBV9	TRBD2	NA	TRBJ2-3	CASSVGTSGGDTQYF	TGTGCCAGCAGCGTTGGGACTAGCGGTGGAGATACGCAGTATTTT
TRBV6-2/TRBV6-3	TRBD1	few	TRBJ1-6	CASSRIPGQGSSWGNSPLHF	TGTGCCAGCAGTCGTATACCGGGACAGGGTTCCTCGTGGGGGAATTCACCCCTCCACTTT
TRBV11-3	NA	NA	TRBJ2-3	CASSLGATLDTQYF	TGTGCCAGCAGCTTAGGTGCGACATTAGATACGCAGTATTTT
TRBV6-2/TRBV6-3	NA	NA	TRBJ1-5	CASSYSTDSGNQPQHF	TGTGCCAGCAGTTACTCGACGGACAGCGGCAATCAGCCCCAGCATTTT
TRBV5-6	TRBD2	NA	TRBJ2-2	CASSSSPAGITGELFF	TGTGCCAGCAGCTCCTCCCCAGCGGGAATCACCGGGGAGCTGTTTTTT
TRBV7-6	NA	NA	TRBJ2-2	CASSLGQTNTGELFF	TGTGCCAGCAGCCTCGGACAGACGAACACCGGGGAGCTGTTTTTT
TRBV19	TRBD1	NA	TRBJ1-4	CASSIGGGTGSEKLFF	TGTGCCAGTAGTATAGGAGGAGGGACAGGGAGCGAAAAACTGTTTTTT
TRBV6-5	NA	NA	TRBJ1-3	CASIRDNSGNTIYF	TGTGCCAGCATCCGGGACAACTCTGGAAACACCATATATTTT
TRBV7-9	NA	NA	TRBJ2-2	CASSLEGVAGELFF	TGTGCCAGCAGCTTAGAGGGGGTGGCCGGGGAGCTGTTTTTT
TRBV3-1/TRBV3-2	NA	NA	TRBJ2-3	CASSQEMTGVTDTQYF	TGTGCCAGCAGCCAAGAGATGACGGGAGTGACAGATACGCAGTATTTT
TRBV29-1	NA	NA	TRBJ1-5	CSVGAGNQPQHF	TGCAGCGTAGGAGCTGGCAATCAGCCCCAGCATTTT
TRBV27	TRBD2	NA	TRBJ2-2	CASSLLAGGPKDTGELFF	TGTGCCAGCAGTTTGCTAGCGGGGGGGCCAAAGGACACCGGGGAGCTGTTTTTT
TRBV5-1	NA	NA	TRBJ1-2	CASSLVGSSNYGYTF	TGCGCCAGCAGCTTGGTTGGGAGTTCTAACTATGGCTACACCTTC
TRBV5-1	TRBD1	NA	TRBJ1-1	CASSLGQGVAEAFF	TGCGCCAGCAGCTTGGGCCAGGGGGTGGCTGAAGCTTTCTTT
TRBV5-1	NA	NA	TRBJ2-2	CASSFVEDTGELFF	TGCGCCAGCAGCTTTGTCGAGGACACCGGGGAGCTGTTTTTT
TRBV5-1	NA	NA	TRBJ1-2	CASSRLTGYGYTF	TGCGCCAGCAGCCGTCTTACAGGTTATGGCTACACCTTC
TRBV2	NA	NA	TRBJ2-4	CASSERVRQYF	TGTGCCAGCAGTGAAAGAGTCCGCCAATACTTC
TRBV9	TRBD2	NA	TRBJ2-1	CASSSTGTSIYNEQFF	TGTGCCAGCAGCTCAACCGGGACTAGCATATACAATGAGCAGTTCTTC
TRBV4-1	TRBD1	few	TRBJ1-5	CASSQEGTVDSNQPQHF	TGCGCCAGCAGCCAAGAGGGGACAGTAGATAGCAATCAGCCCCAGCATTTT
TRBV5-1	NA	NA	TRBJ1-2	CASSLASNYGYTF	TGCGCCAGCAGCTTGGCCTCGAACTATGGCTACACCTTC
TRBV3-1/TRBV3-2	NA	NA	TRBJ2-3	CASSQSPGHGFTDTQYF	TGTGCCAGCAGCCAATCGCCGGGACACGGATTTACAGATACGCAGTATTTT
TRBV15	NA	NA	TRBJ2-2	CATSRDPAGVGTGELFF	TGTGCCACCAGCAGAGATCCGGCAGGGGTTGGCACCGGGGAGCTGTTTTTT
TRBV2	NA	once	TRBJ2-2	CASRDREGGELFF	TGTGCCAGCAGGGACAGGGAGGGCGGGGAGCTGTTTTTT
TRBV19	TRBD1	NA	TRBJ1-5	CASSVTGDTSNQPQHF	TGTGCCAGTAGTGTTACAGGGGACACTAGCAATCAGCCCCAGCATTTT
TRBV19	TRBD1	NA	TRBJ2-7	CASTPSRTGTYEQYF	TGTGCCAGTACCCCCTCTCGGACAGGGACCTACGAGCAGTACTTC
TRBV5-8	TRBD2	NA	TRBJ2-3	CASTGTNSNTQYF	TGTGCCAGCACGGGGACTAATTCCAATACGCAGTATTTT
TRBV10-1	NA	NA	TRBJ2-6	CASSQPSPGTPYSSGANVLTF	TGCGCCAGCAGTCAACCTTCGCCCGGGACACCTTATAGCTCTGGGGCCAACGTCCTGACTTTC
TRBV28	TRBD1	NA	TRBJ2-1	CASSSTGGEDYNEQFF	TGTGCCAGCAGTTCAACAGGGGGCGAAGACTACAATGAGCAGTTCTTC